One sample yielded the 16 T cell receptor beta chains listed below, sequenced in a study of blood T cells in healthy people across ages. Primers used in a second PCR of about 7 to 12 cycles were a sample-barcoded 5' primer and a J-beta primer mix. TCRdb independently ran MiXCR on the 5' RACE reads; one entry per CDR3 protein. Found here are hundreds of thousands of distinct CDR3 sequences, around 29% of them singletons; the top ten hold over 25%. Sequenced sample: blood. The receptors were sampled from a woman aged 65 to 85 in good health.

This rearrangement joins TRBV27 to TRBJ2-5, with 11 bases that match TRBD1. The trim removed 4 bases at V and 4 bases at J, leaving 5 bases unmatched. Germline V gene data show CDR1 as MNHEY and CDR2 as SMNVEV (reference sequence). CDR3 length equals 15 residues. Here the CDR3 reads CASSSGQGARETQYF. The DNA of the CDR3 is TGTGCCAGCAGTTCCGGACAGGGGGCTAGAGAGACCCAGTACTTC.

This sequence joins TRBV4-2 and TRBJ1-2; possible D gene TRBD1, 6 bases. V lost 0 bases and J lost 7, with 21 bases in between. Germline loops: CDR1 LGHNA, CDR2 YNFKEQ. The CDR3 is 17 amino acids. CDR3 sequence reads: CASSQERGVLSVGGYTF. CDR3 coding DNA: TGTGCCAGCAGCCAAGAGAGGGGGGTCTTGAGTGTAGGTGGCTACACCTTC.

The chain joins TRBV5-1 to TRBJ2-7, with a tentative D call TRBD1 (6 bases). Germline assignment: CDR1 SGHRS and CDR2 YFSETQ. The CDR3 runs to 14 residues. The V end was cut by 4 bases, the J end by 7 bases, with 18 bases between. The CDR3 DNA reads TGCGCCAGCAGCCGCGAGATAGGGGGACGAGAGCAGTACTTC. Its protein is CASSREIGGREQYF.

This clonotype was counted only a few times. The chain uses TRBV24-1 and TRBJ1-1; unclear D gene. The CDR3 is 13 residues long. V lost 5 bases to trimming and J lost 1 base, with 7 bases between them. Looked up from germline, CDR1 is KGHDR and CDR2 is SFDVKD. The CDR3 reads CATSGAGNTEAFF. The CDR3 DNA follows: TGTGCCACCAGTGGCGCGGGGAACACTGAAGCTTTCTTT.

The chain joins TRBV7-9 to TRBJ2-5; D is ambiguous. The J call may be wrong; the DNA end is better matched by TRBJ2-1. The germline V gene encodes CDR1 SEHNR and CDR2 FQNEAQ (reference sequence). The CDR3 has 12 amino acids. The CDR3 is CASSFFSEEQFF. The CDR3 bases are TGTGCCAGCAGCTTTTTCTCCGAGGAGCAGTTCTTC.

This clonotype appeared a few times. The chain carries TRBV7-9 and TRBJ2-3, with 8 bases aligning to TRBD1. Per germline, CDR1 SEHNR and CDR2 FQNEAQ (reference sequence). This CDR3 has 15 amino acids. Germline trimming cut 3 bases from V and 3 bases from J; bases unmatched to any gene: 5. In DNA, the CDR3 is TGTGCCAGCAGCTTGAGGACAGGGTTGACAGATACGCAGTATTTT. Translating it yields CASSLRTGLTDTQYF.

The chain is built from TRBV28 and TRBJ2-5; 8 nucleotides line up with TRBD1. With the DNA end fitting TRBJ2-1 better, the J assignment may be wrong. The CDR3 totals 15 residues. Germline values: CDR1 MDHEN, CDR2 SYDVKM. CDR3: CASKGRRGQDNEQFF. For the CDR3, the DNA is TGTGCCAGCAAAGGTCGCAGGGGGCAGGACAATGAGCAGTTCTTC.

This chain uses TRBV4-3 with TRBJ2-3; no clear D. V gave up 0 bases and J gave up 2 bases, with 9 bases separating them. The CDR3 extends over 15 amino acids. Germline V gene data show CDR1 as LGHNA and CDR2 as YSLEER. As DNA, the CDR3 is TGCGCCAGCAGCCAAGACGGCAGAAACACAGATACGCAGTATTTT. This gives the protein CASSQDGRNTDTQYF.

This clonotype has only a few counts. This chain uses TRBV6-5 with TRBJ2-7, with TRBD1 matching over 9 bases. Germline values: CDR1 MNHEY, CDR2 SVGAGI. There are 15 residues in the CDR3. The trim removed 1 base at V and 6 bases at J, leaving 7 bases unmatched. The CDR3 coding sequence is TGTGCCAGCAGTTACTTGGGACAGGGTAGCTTCGAGCAGTACTTC. Its translation: CASSYLGQGSFEQYF.

This chain connects TRBV14 to TRBJ1-4; D unclear. The CDR3 extends over 13 amino acids. Trimming took off 1 base at V and 7 bases at J, with 7 bases between the two ends. Germline V lookup: CDR1 SGHDN, CDR2 FVKESK. CDR3 amino acids: CASSQGRGEKLFF. CDR3 DNA sequence: TGTGCCAGCAGCCAAGGGCGAGGTGAAAAACTGTTTTTT.

Comment on this clonotype: This may stem from a read error, because a much larger clone lies one nucleotide away. This CDR3 is CASIAQGAGDKLFF. In DNA, the CDR3 is TGTGCCAGCATCGCCCAGGGGGCAGGAGATAAACTGTTTTTT. V and J are TRBV21-1 and TRBJ1-4; TRBD1 is the table's D call and was not checked against the DNA. TRBV21-1 is tagged as a pseudogene. The CDR3 has 14 residues.

This clonotype was picked up a small number of times. The rearrangement uses TRBV20-1 and TRBJ2-7; D may correspond to TRBD1 or TRBD2 (5 bases each). Germline assignment: CDR1 DFQATT and CDR2 SNEGSKA (reference sequence). The CDR3 is 13 amino acids. V lost 1 base to trimming and J lost 1 base, with 8 bases between them. The CDR3 spells CSARGGISYEQYF. As DNA, the CDR3 is TGCAGTGCTAGAGGGGGGATATCCTACGAGCAGTACTTC.

In DNA form, the CDR3 reads TGTGCCAGCAGTTCATCCCGTGAAGTTGGCTACACCTTC. This codes for CASSSSREVGYTF. The chain combines TRBV28 with TRBJ1-2, with D unresolved. The length of the CDR3 is 13 residues. V lost 4 bases to trimming and J lost 7 bases, with 13 bases between them. CDR1 is MDHEN and CDR2 is SYDVKM in the germline V gene.

V is TRBV7-3 and J is TRBJ2-5; perhaps TRBD1 as D (6 bases). The end of the DNA fits TRBJ2-1 better, so the J call may be wrong. The CDR3 is 16 residues long. Germline CDR1 and CDR2: SGHTA and FQGTGA. The CDR3 spells CASSNYGGARGNEQFF. CDR3 DNA: TGTGCCAGCAGCAACTATGGGGGCGCGAGGGGAAATGAGCAGTTCTTC.

The chain couples TRBV19 to TRBJ1-2, with 9 bases matching TRBD1. Germline lookup yields CDR1 LNHDA and CDR2 SQIVND (reference sequence). The ends lost 6 bases at V and 3 bases at J; junction bases unmatched: 2. This CDR3 comprises 13 residues. The CDR3 here is CASRRDRDYGYTF. The CDR3 DNA reads as TGTGCCAGTAGGAGGGACAGGGACTATGGCTACACCTTC. The full variable domain, with the rest looked up from reference TRBV19 and TRBJ1-2, is DGGITQSPKYLFRKEGQNVTLSCEQNLNHDAMYWYRQDPGQGLRLIYYSQIVNDFQKGDIAEGYSVSREKKESFPLTVTSAQKNPTAFYLCASRRDRDYGYTFGSGTRLTVV.

With respect to this clonotype: The junction does not match germline at one end; this may be a read error. This chain joins TRBV28 and TRBJ2-1; 7 bases fit TRBD2. Germline V gene lookup returns CDR1 MDHEN and CDR2 SYDVKM. The CDR3 totals 16 residues. CDR3 sequence (DNA): TGTACCAGCAGCCCAGTCGGGAGGCGGGAGAGGGATGAGCAGTTCTTC. Translated, it gives CTSSPVGRRERDEQFF.